Sequencing of this T cell receptor (beta chain) was carried out in a study of blood T cell repertoires in COVID-19. Germline CDR1 is SEHNR and CDR2 is FQNEAQ (reference sequence). Trimming pared 3 bases from V and 5 bases from J, leaving 10 bases between. The CDR3 contains 14 residues. Sequenced by immunoSEQ multiplex PCR; TCRdb stores in-frame clones only, minus some. The table lists more than 95,000 clones, roughly 83% of them singletons. The V call is TRBV7-9, the J call TRBJ1-4; D gene unclear. The sequence came from a man aged 35-49 years with active or convalescent COVID-19. The sequenced sample consisted of peripheral blood. CDR3 nucleotides: TGTGCCAGCAGCTTCACAGAGCTAAATGAAAAACTGTTTTTT. Translating it yields CASSFTELNEKLFF.